This T cell receptor (beta chain) was observed in a study of blood T cell repertoires in COVID-19. Under the authors' procedure: Reference gene primers were amplified, and this amplification served to estimate nucleated cell counts. Generated by immunoSEQ multiplex PCR, the TCRdb table keeps only in-frame clones and is missing some. That table is the source of V, J and clone size, and D and trimming were worked out from the DNA. The data contain 55,000 to 60,000 clones, roughly 80% of them seen just once; the ten biggest clones take up more than 15%. This CDR3 comprises 14 residues. The V end lost 7 bases, the J end lost 3 bases, and 15 bases lay between the germline ends. Germline CDR1 and CDR2: SEHNR and FQNEAQ (reference sequence).

Sequencing input: peripheral blood. The clonotype comes from a man aged 65 to 85 with active COVID-19. The J gene is TRBJ1-1, the V gene TRBV7-9; tentative D call: TRBD1 (6 bases). DNA for the CDR3: TGTGCCAGCACTCCAAGGGGGAGCGACACTGAAGCTTTCTTT. It encodes CASTPRGSDTEAFF.